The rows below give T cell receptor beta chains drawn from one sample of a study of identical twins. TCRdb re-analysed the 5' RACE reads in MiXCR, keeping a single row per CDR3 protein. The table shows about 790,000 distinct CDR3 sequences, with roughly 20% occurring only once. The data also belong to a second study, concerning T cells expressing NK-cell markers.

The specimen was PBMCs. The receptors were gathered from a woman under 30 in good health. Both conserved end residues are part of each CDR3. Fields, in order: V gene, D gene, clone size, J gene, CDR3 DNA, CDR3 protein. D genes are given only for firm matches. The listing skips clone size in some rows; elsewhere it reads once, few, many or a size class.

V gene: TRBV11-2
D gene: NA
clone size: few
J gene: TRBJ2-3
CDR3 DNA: TGTGCCAGCAGCCACGGGGGGCCGACAGATACGCAGTATTTT
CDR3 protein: CASSHGGPTDTQYF

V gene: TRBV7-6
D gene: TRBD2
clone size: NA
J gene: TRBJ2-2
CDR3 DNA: TGTGCCAGCAGCTCTATAGCGGGAGCGAACACCGGGGAGCTGTTTTTT
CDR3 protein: CASSSIAGANTGELFF

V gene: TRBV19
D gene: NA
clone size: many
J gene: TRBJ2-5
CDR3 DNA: TGTGCCAGTAGTTCACAGGGACATCAAGAGACCCAGTACTTC
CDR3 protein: CASSSQGHQETQYF

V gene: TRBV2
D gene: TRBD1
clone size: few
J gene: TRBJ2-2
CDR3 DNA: TGTGCCAGCAGCGGACAGGGGAGCGGCGGGGAGCTGTTTTTT
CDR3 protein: CASSGQGSGGELFF

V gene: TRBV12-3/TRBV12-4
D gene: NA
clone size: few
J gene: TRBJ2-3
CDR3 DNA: TGTGCCAGCAGTTTAGATTTGGGGGCAGGAGGCGCAGATACGCAGTATTTT
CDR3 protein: CASSLDLGAGGADTQYF

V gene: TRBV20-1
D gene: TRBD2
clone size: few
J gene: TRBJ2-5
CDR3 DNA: TGCAGTGCTAGCGAGGGAGGGCCGGGAGAGACCCAGTACTTC
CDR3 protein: CSASEGGPGETQYF

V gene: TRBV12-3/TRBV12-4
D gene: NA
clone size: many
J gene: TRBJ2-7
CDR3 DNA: TGTGCCAGCAGTCCCCGAGGACCCTACGAGCAGTACTTC
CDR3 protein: CASSPRGPYEQYF

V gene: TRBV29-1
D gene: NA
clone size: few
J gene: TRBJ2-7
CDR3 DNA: TGCAGCGCCGGGACATACAGCTACGAGCAGTACTTC
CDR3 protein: CSAGTYSYEQYF

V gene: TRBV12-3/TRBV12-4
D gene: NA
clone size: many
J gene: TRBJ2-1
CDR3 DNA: TGTGCCAGCAGTCTAGCGTCATCGACTTACAATGAGCAGTTCTTC
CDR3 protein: CASSLASSTYNEQFF

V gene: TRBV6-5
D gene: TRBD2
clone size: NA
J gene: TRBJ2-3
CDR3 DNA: TGTGCCAGCAGTTACACGACTAGCGGGTATACAGATACGCAGTATTTT
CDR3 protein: CASSYTTSGYTDTQYF

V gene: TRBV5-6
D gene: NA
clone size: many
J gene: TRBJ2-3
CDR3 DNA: TGTGCCAGCACCCCGGGACCAGGCACAGATACGCAGTATTTT
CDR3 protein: CASTPGPGTDTQYF

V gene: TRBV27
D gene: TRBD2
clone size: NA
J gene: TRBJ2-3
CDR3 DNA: TGTGCCAGCAGCGGGGGTTGGCGGGAGAGTATAGATACGCAGTATTTT
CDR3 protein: CASSGGWRESIDTQYF

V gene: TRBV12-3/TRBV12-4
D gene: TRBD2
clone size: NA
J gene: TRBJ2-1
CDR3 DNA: TGTGCCAGCAGTTTATTGCGGGGGTTCAATGAGCAGTTCTTC
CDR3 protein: CASSLLRGFNEQFF

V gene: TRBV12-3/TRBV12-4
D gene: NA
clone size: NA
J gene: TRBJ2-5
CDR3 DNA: TGTGCCAGCAGTTTTCTAGAGGGCCAAGAGACCCAGTACTTC
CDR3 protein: CASSFLEGQETQYF

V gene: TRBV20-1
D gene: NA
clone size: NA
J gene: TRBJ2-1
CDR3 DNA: TGCAGCGTCTTAAGCGGAATCTACAATGAGCAGTTCTTC
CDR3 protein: CSVLSGIYNEQFF

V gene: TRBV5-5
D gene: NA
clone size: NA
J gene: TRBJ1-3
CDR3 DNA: TGTGCCAGCAGCTTGACGGCAAGAAGGGAAAACACCATATATTTT
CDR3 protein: CASSLTARRENTIYF

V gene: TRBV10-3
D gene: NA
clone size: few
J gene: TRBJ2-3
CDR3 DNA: TGTGCCGGAGGGGGGACAGACGAAATTCAGCAGTATTTT
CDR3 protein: CAGGGTDEIQQYF